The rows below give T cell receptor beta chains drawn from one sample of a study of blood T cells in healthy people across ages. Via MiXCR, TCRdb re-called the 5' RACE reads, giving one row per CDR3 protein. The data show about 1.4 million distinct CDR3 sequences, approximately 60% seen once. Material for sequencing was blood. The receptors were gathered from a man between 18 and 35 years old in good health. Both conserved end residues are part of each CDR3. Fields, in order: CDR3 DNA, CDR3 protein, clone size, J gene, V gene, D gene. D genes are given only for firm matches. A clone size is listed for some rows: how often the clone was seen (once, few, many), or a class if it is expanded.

CDR3nt: TGCGCCAGCAGCCCTTCGGGAGGAATCGAGCAGTACTTC
CDR3aa: CASSPSGGIEQYF
abundance: .
j_gene: TRBJ2-7
v_gene: TRBV10-1
d_gene: TRBD2

CDR3nt: TGCAGTGCTAGTACCGCGGGACTAGTGATCTACGAGCAGTACTTC
CDR3aa: CSASTAGLVIYEQYF
abundance: .
j_gene: TRBJ2-7
v_gene: TRBV20-1
d_gene: TRBD2

CDR3nt: TGTGCCAGCAGCCCAGTGGGGACGGATTGGATATCTAGCACAGATACGCAGTATTTT
CDR3aa: CASSPVGTDWISSTDTQYF
abundance: .
j_gene: TRBJ2-3
v_gene: TRBV7-6
d_gene: .

CDR3nt: TGCAGCGTTGAGTGGCAGGGGGCGCATTATGGCTACACCTTC
CDR3aa: CSVEWQGAHYGYTF
abundance: .
j_gene: TRBJ1-2
v_gene: TRBV29-1
d_gene: TRBD1

CDR3nt: TGTGCCAGCAGCCCCGGACAGGGTCGTCTTGGCTACACCTTC
CDR3aa: CASSPGQGRLGYTF
abundance: few
j_gene: TRBJ1-2
v_gene: TRBV11-2
d_gene: TRBD1

CDR3nt: TGCGCCAGCAGCTTGGCCTTCGAGGCGGCCCCAGATACGCAGTATTTT
CDR3aa: CASSLAFEAAPDTQYF
abundance: .
j_gene: TRBJ2-3
v_gene: TRBV5-1
d_gene: .

CDR3nt: TGTGCCAGCAGCTTTGGGGCTCGAGTAGGCTCTGGGGCCAACGTCCTGACTTTC
CDR3aa: CASSFGARVGSGANVLTF
abundance: .
j_gene: TRBJ2-6
v_gene: TRBV7-8
d_gene: .

CDR3nt: TGCAGTCTCAGAGGGTGGGGGGACAGAGAAACAAACTATGGCTACACCTTC
CDR3aa: CSLRGWGDRETNYGYTF
abundance: .
j_gene: TRBJ1-2
v_gene: TRBV20-1
d_gene: TRBD1

CDR3nt: TGCAGTGCTAAAGAAAATAATTCACCCCTCCACTTT
CDR3aa: CSAKENNSPLHF
abundance: .
j_gene: TRBJ1-6
v_gene: TRBV20-1
d_gene: .

CDR3nt: TGTGCCAGCAGCAAAGTAGAAGGGTGTCGTGAAAAACTATTTTTT
CDR3aa: CASSKVEGCREKLFF
abundance: .
j_gene: TRBJ1-4
v_gene: TRBV21-1
d_gene: .

CDR3nt: TGTGCCAGCAGTGAATCCGGAAACCACAATGAGCAGTACTTC
CDR3aa: CASSESGNHNEQYF
abundance: .
j_gene: TRBJ2-5
v_gene: TRBV25-1
d_gene: .

CDR3nt: TGTGCTAGTGGTACAGCGGGAGCTTTCTACAATGAGCAGTTCTTC
CDR3aa: CASGTAGAFYNEQFF
abundance: .
j_gene: TRBJ2-1
v_gene: TRBV12-5
d_gene: TRBD2

CDR3nt: TGTGCCACCAGCCCCGGACAGGGAGGCCACTATGGCTACACCTTC
CDR3aa: CATSPGQGGHYGYTF
abundance: few
j_gene: TRBJ1-2
v_gene: TRBV15
d_gene: TRBD1

CDR3nt: TGCAGTGCGGCTCCGGACACCAGAGGCCATGAGCAGTTCTTC
CDR3aa: CSAAPDTRGHEQFF
abundance: .
j_gene: TRBJ2-1
v_gene: TRBV20-1
d_gene: .

CDR3nt: TGTGCCACCAGGGGGTCTGAAGCTTTCTTT
CDR3aa: CATRGSEAFF
abundance: once
j_gene: TRBJ1-1
v_gene: TRBV19
d_gene: TRBD1

CDR3nt: TGTGCCAGCAGTTTCTCGGCGGTCCACGAGCAGTACTTC
CDR3aa: CASSFSAVHEQYF
abundance: .
j_gene: TRBJ2-7
v_gene: TRBV6-6
d_gene: .

CDR3nt: TGTGCCTGCAGCGCAGGCAGGGGATTGGGTAGGACTGAAGCTTTCTTT
CDR3aa: CACSAGRGLGRTEAFF
abundance: once
j_gene: TRBJ1-1
v_gene: TRBV7-2
d_gene: .

CDR3nt: TGCAGTGCTAGAGATCTCAGGGAGAGCTCTGGGGCCAACGTCCTGACTTTC
CDR3aa: CSARDLRESSGANVLTF
abundance: .
j_gene: TRBJ2-6
v_gene: TRBV20-1
d_gene: .

CDR3nt: TGTGCCAGCAGCTTACCAACCCGACAGCATGAGACCCAGTACTTC
CDR3aa: CASSLPTRQHETQYF
abundance: .
j_gene: TRBJ2-5
v_gene: TRBV7-8
d_gene: .

CDR3nt: TGTGCCAGCAGCTTGGTCGCGACAGAGGATTCACCCCTCCACTTT
CDR3aa: CASSLVATEDSPLHF
abundance: once
j_gene: TRBJ1-6
v_gene: TRBV5-4
d_gene: .

CDR3nt: TGTGCCAGCAGTTACAAGGACATTAGCTCTGGGGCCAACGTCCTGACTTTC
CDR3aa: CASSYKDISSGANVLTF
abundance: .
j_gene: TRBJ2-6
v_gene: TRBV6-6
d_gene: .

CDR3nt: TGCAGCGTCCCACAGGGAAGTCGTACAGATACGCAGTATTTT
CDR3aa: CSVPQGSRTDTQYF
abundance: few
j_gene: TRBJ2-3
v_gene: TRBV29-1
d_gene: .

CDR3nt: TGTGCCAGCAGCGAAGAAGGGAACACTGAAGCTTTCTTT
CDR3aa: CASSEEGNTEAFF
abundance: .
j_gene: TRBJ1-1
v_gene: TRBV13
d_gene: .

CDR3nt: TGTGCCAGCAGCTCATCTGGACTAGCGGGTCTCCAAGAGACCCAGTACTTC
CDR3aa: CASSSSGLAGLQETQYF
abundance: .
j_gene: TRBJ2-5
v_gene: TRBV7-2
d_gene: TRBD2

CDR3nt: TGTGCCAGCAGCCAAGTCGTTGCGGGAGGGCCCCAGTACTTC
CDR3aa: CASSQVVAGGPQYF
abundance: .
j_gene: TRBJ2-5
v_gene: TRBV14
d_gene: TRBD2

CDR3nt: TGTGCCAGCAGCCAAGGGGACGCGAACTACGAGCAGTACTTC
CDR3aa: CASSQGDANYEQYF
abundance: once
j_gene: TRBJ2-7
v_gene: TRBV4-2
d_gene: .